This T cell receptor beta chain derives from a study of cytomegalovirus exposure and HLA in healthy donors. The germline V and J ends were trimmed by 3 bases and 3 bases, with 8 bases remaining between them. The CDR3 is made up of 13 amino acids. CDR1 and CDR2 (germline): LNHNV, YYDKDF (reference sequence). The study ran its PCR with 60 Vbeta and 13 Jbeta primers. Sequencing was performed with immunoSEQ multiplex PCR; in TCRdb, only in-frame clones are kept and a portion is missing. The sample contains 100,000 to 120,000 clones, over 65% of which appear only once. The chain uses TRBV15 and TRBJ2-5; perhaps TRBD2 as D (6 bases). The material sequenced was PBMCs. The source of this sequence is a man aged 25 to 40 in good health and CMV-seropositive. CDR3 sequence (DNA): TGTGCCACCAGCAGTGGAGGGGAAGAGACCCAGTACTTC. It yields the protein CATSSGGEETQYF.